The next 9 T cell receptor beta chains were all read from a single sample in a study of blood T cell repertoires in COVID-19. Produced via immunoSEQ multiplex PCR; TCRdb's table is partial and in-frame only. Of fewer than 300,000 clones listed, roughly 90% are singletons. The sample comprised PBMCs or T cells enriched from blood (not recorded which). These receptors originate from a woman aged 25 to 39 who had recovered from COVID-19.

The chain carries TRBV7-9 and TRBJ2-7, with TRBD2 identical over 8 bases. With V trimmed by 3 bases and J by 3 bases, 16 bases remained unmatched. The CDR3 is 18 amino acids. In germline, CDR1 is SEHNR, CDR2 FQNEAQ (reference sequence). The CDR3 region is CASSFSGGVAGYHYEQYF. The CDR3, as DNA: TGTGCCAGCAGCTTTTCCGGTGGGGTAGCGGGATACCACTACGAGCAGTACTTC.

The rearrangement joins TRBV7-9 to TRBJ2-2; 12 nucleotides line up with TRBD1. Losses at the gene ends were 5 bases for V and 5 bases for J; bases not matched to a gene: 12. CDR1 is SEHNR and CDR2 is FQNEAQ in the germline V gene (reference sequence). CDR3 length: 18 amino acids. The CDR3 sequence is CASSLKGDRGRKTGELFF. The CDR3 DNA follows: TGTGCCAGCAGCCTCAAAGGGGACAGGGGGCGCAAAACCGGGGAGCTGTTTTTT.

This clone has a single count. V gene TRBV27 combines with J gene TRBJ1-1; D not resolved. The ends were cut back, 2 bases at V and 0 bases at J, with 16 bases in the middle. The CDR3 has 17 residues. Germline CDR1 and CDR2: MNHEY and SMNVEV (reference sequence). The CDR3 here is CASSLVFRLPLNTEAFF. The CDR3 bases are TGTGCCAGCAGTTTAGTATTCAGGCTACCACTGAACACTGAAGCTTTCTTT.

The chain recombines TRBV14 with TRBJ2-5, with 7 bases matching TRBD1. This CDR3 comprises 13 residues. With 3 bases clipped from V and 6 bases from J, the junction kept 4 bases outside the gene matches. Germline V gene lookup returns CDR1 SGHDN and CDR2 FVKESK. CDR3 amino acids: CASSQRGLQTQYF. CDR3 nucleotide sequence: TGTGCCAGCAGCCAGAGGGGGCTCCAGACCCAGTACTTC.

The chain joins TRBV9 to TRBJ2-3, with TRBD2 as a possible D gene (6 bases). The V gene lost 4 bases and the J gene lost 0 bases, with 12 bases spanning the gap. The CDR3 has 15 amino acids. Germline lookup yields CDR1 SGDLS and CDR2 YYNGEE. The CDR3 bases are TGTGCCAGCAGCCTCAGAGGGACTAGCACAGATACGCAGTATTTT. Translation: CASSLRGTSTDTQYF. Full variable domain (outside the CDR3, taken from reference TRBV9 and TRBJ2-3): DSGVTQTPKHLITATGQRVTLRCSPRSGDLSVYWYQQSLDQGLQFLIQYYNGEERAKGNILERFSAQQFPDLHSELNLSSLELGDSALYFCASSLRGTSTDTQYFGPGTRLTVL.

The chain's CDR3 is CAWSGQVNTEAFF. The CDR3 DNA reads TGTGCCTGGAGTGGGCAGGTGAACACTGAAGCTTTCTTT. The rearrangement uses TRBV30 and TRBJ1-1, with D unclear. The CDR3 is 13 residues long. The V end was cut by 1 base, the J end by 0 bases, with 6 bases between. Germline V gene lookup returns CDR1 GTSNPN and CDR2 SVGIG (reference sequence).

The CDR3 protein is CASSEGGQGNGYTF. As DNA, the CDR3 is TGTGCCAGCAGTGAGGGGGGACAGGGAAATGGCTACACCTTC. V usage is TRBV25-1 and J usage is TRBJ1-2; TRBD1 agrees at 9 bases. V shed 3 bases, J shed 6 bases, and the junction held 5 bases outside the gene matches. This CDR3 has 14 residues. The germline V gene has CDR1 MGHDK and CDR2 SYGVNS.

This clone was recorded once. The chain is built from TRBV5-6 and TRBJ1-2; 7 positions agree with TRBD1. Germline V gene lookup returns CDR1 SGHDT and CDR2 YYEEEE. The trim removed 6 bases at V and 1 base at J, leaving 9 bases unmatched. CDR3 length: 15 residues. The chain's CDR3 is CASKTPRQGNYGYTF. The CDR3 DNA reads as TGTGCCAGCAAAACACCGAGACAGGGTAACTATGGCTACACCTTC.

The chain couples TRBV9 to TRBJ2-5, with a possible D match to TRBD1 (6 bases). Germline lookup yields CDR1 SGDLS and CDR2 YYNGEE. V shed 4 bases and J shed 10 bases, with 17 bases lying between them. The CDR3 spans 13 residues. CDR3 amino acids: CASSPRGSLDQYF. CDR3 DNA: TGTGCCAGCAGCCCCAGGGGCAGCTTGGACCAGTACTTC.